Below, 14 T cell receptor beta chains from the same sample are listed, as sequenced in a study of CXCR3-negative and CXCR3-positive naive CD8 T cells. These receptors' antigens are unknown. 5' RACE that incorporated UMI labels was used to prepare the TRB cDNA libraries. One entry per CDR3 protein, without DNA, is what TCRdb gives after re-calling the 5' RACE reads. This specimen shows fewer than 65,000 distinct CDR3 sequences; the ten leading clones hold 4.8%. Findings and caveats of the study: TRB CDR3s of CXCR3-positive naive cells were more hydrophobic than those of CXCR3-negative naive cells.

Specimen: naive CXCR3+ CD8+ T cells from blood. The subset here: CD45RO-CCR7+CD27+CD95- naive CD8+ T cells expressing CXCR3 (TNR3+). Every receptor here comes from a human donor in good health. Some clones in this sample may be carry-over from other donors' samples.

The rearrangement links TRBV3-1 to TRBJ1-1. This CDR3 has 13 amino acids. Germline V CDR1 and CDR2: LGHDT, YNNKEL (reference sequence). CDR3 protein: CASSPGPNTEAFF.

CDR3 protein: CASSSLSGSPHSYNEQFF. The chain combines TRBV7-9 with TRBJ2-1; with no DNA, the TCRdb D assignment of TRBD1 cannot be verified. The V gene's germline CDR1 is SEHNR and CDR2 FQNEAQ (reference sequence). The CDR3 has 18 residues.

The V call is TRBV7-9, the J call TRBJ1-1. CDR1 is SEHNR and CDR2 is FQNEAQ in the germline V gene (reference sequence). The CDR3 sequence is 16 residues long. CDR3 protein: CASSFVVSQMNTEAFF. Based on the CDR3 plus reference TRBV7-9 and TRBJ1-1, the full variable domain is DTGVSQNPRHKITKRGQNVTFRCDPISEHNRLYWYRQTLGQGPEFLTYFQNEAQLEKSRLLSDRFSAERPKGSFSTLEIQRTEQGDSAMYLCASSFVVSQMNTEAFFGQGTRLTVV.

This chain connects TRBV7-9 to TRBJ2-5; TCRdb's assignment of TRBD1 cannot be checked, as there is no DNA. The V gene's germline CDR1 is SEHNR and CDR2 FQNEAQ (reference sequence). The CDR3 consists of 15 residues. The CDR3 protein is CASSVIVRGTETEYF.

This chain connects TRBV20-1 to TRBJ2-3; the TCRdb call, TRBD2, lacks DNA for checking. There are 20 residues in the CDR3. Germline CDR1 and CDR2: DFQATT and SNEGSKA (reference sequence). CDR3 protein: CSARGGLAGEIGEGTDTQYF.

CDR3 protein: CASSSRTDSDEQFF. The chain is built from TRBV28 and TRBJ2-1. The germline V gene has CDR1 MDHEN and CDR2 SYDVKM. The CDR3 contains 14 residues. Full variable domain (rest looked up from reference TRBV28 and TRBJ2-1): DVKVTQSSRYLVKRTGEKVFLECVQDMDHENMFWYRQDPGLGLRLIYFSYDVKMKEKGDIPEGYSVSREKKERFSLILESASTNQTSMYLCASSSRTDSDEQFFGPGTRLTVL.

The rearrangement links TRBV11-1 to TRBJ2-2. The length of the CDR3 is 14 residues. Germline V lookup: CDR1 SGHAT, CDR2 FQDESV (reference sequence). The CDR3 loop is CASSRKGNTGELFF.

The rearrangement joins TRBV18 to TRBJ2-7. This CDR3 has 14 residues. The germline V gene encodes CDR1 KGHSH and CDR2 LQKENI. The CDR3 loop is CASSPDLPGYEQYF.

This CDR3 is CSARGTGGGNTQYF. V gene TRBV20-1 combines with J gene TRBJ2-3; TCRdb indicates TRBD1, and absent DNA this call remains unverified. There are 14 residues in the CDR3. The germline CDR1 and CDR2 sequences are DFQATT and SNEGSKA (reference sequence).

The chain uses TRBV11-2 and TRBJ2-7; with no DNA, the TCRdb D assignment of TRBD2 cannot be verified. Germline values: CDR1 SGHAT, CDR2 FQNNGV. This CDR3 has 14 residues. This CDR3 is CASSSTLAGAEQYF.

The genes are TRBV11-3 and TRBJ1-1; TCRdb returns TRBD1, unconfirmable since there is no DNA. The CDR3 totals 15 residues. The germline CDR1 and CDR2 sequences are SGHNT and YENEEA. The CDR3 region is CASSPRTGGNTEAFF.

The chain uses TRBV5-1 and TRBJ2-1; without DNA, the TCRdb call of TRBD2 cannot be checked. This CDR3 comprises 15 residues. Germline-derived CDR1 and CDR2 are SGHRS and YFSETQ. CDR3: CASSDTSGSFSEQFF.

This chain connects TRBV29-1 to TRBJ1-2. CDR1 is SQVTM, CDR2 ANQGSEA, per germline. The CDR3 loop spans 13 amino acids. The CDR3 region is CSVESLLNYGYTF.

The chain carries TRBV12-3 or TRBV12-4 and TRBJ1-5. The CDR3 consists of 12 residues. The CDR3 loop reads CASSPSGQPQHF.